A single sample gave rise to the 21 T cell receptor beta chains below, sequenced in a study of early T cells in non-severe SARS-CoV-2 infection (dated by TCRdb to the early 2020s). Receptors were amplified or captured by 5' RACE. The listed sequencing device is NextSeq 500. TCRdb's own reprocessing of the public reads used fastp at Q25 and MiXCR and kept productive beta chains. Rows are unified per CDR3 protein, each entry keeping the most common DNA and genes. The sample records tens of thousands of distinct CDR3 sequences, under 5% of which are singletons. The ten largest clones capture about 17% of the sample. The sample taken for sequencing was whole blood. Source of these receptors: an adult who was a healthcare worker with PCR-confirmed SARS-CoV-2 infection or an uninfected control (not recorded which).

There are a few counts of this clonotype. The chain is built from TRBV11-3 and TRBJ2-7; maybe TRBD2 (5 bases). V lost 5 bases and J lost 0, with 8 bases in between. Germline loops: CDR1 SGHNT, CDR2 YENEEA. The length of the CDR3 is 13 residues. CDR3 sequence: CASSSGDSYEQYF. In DNA, the CDR3 is TGTGCCAGCAGCAGCGGTGACTCCTACGAGCAGTACTTC.

CDR3 sequence (DNA): TGTGCCAGCAGCCCGGAGGTGGTTCCTGAAGCTTTCTTT. Its protein is CASSPEVVPEAFF. The chain employs TRBV7-9 and TRBJ1-1; D uncertain. V was pared by 5 bases and J by 6 bases, with 13 bases between. The germline V gene has CDR1 SEHNR and CDR2 FQNEAQ (reference sequence). The length of the CDR3 is 13 residues.

Many counts were recorded for this clonotype. The V and J genes are TRBV14 and TRBJ1-2, with 8 bases matching TRBD1. The V segment lost 4 bases and the J segment 4 bases; nucleotides outside the gene matches: 8. The CDR3 is 15 residues long. Germline assignment: CDR1 SGHDN and CDR2 FVKESK. CDR3 residues: CASSPGQGAGYGYTF. As DNA, the CDR3 is TGTGCCAGCAGCCCCGGACAGGGAGCTGGCTATGGCTACACCTTC.

This clonotype was observed a few times. This may come from a read error, since a much larger clone is one base off. V gene TRBV7-7 combines with J gene TRBJ1-1; a weak D match, TRBD1 (6 bases). The V gene's germline CDR1 is SSHAT and CDR2 FNYEAQ (reference sequence). The CDR3 runs to 13 residues. Deletions cut 4 bases from V and 1 base from J, with 7 bases between. The CDR3 DNA reads TGTGCCAGCAGCTCGGACAGGAACACTGAAGCTTTCTTT. This translates into CASSSDRNTEAFF.

This clonotype was seen ten or more times. The J gene is TRBJ1-2, the V gene TRBV12-3 or TRBV12-4, with no clear D. The CDR3 is 13 residues long. Deletions cut 6 bases from V and 2 bases from J, with 10 bases between. As DNA, the CDR3 is TGTGCCAGCAGCTCCGACACGAACTATGGCTACACCTTC. Translated: CASSSDTNYGYTF.

This clonotype showed up many times. The J gene is TRBJ2-1, the V gene TRBV12-3 or TRBV12-4; D possibly corresponds to TRBD2 (5 bases). Between the trimmed V and J ends, which lost 7 bases and 8 bases, there was a span of 12 bases. The CDR3 runs 12 residues. This chain's CDR3 is CASNLRRDEQFF. The CDR3, as DNA: TGTGCCAGCAACTTAAGGCGGGATGAGCAGTTCTTC.

The gene calls are TRBV5-4 and TRBJ2-7; the D gene is possibly TRBD2 (6 bases). V dropped 4 bases and J dropped 2 bases, with 13 bases sitting between them. The germline CDR1 and CDR2 sequences are SGHNT and YYREEE (reference sequence). There are 14 residues in the CDR3. The CDR3 protein is CASSLGGFTYEQYF. For the CDR3, the DNA is TGTGCCAGCAGCCTAGGAGGGTTTACCTACGAGCAGTACTTC.

This clonotype has a handful of counts. V gene TRBV12-3 or TRBV12-4 combines with J gene TRBJ1-1; 9 positions agree with TRBD1. With 7 bases clipped from V and 10 bases from J, the junction kept 16 bases outside the gene matches. The CDR3 loop spans 15 amino acids. The CDR3 here is CASNSPGTGTPGAFF. DNA for the CDR3: TGTGCCAGCAACTCTCCCGGGACAGGGACCCCCGGAGCTTTCTTT.

This clonotype has ten or more counts. The chain employs TRBV19 and TRBJ1-5; D is uncertain. Looked up from germline, CDR1 is LNHDA and CDR2 is SQIVND (reference sequence). The CDR3 covers 14 residues. V was pared by 7 bases and J by 9 bases, with 19 bases between. CDR3 loop: CASTPSPPSRPQHF. The CDR3 bases are TGTGCCAGTACCCCCTCCCCCCCCTCAAGGCCCCAGCATTTT.

This clonotype was seen many times. The CDR3 nucleotides read TGCAGCGTTGGGGTTAGCAATCAGCCCCAGCATTTT. Protein sequence: CSVGVSNQPQHF. The gene calls are TRBV29-1 and TRBJ1-5; no firm D call. With 4 bases removed from V and 0 bases from J, the gap between germline ends came to 4 bases. The CDR3 loop spans 12 amino acids. Looked up from germline, CDR1 is SQVTM and CDR2 is ANQGSEA.

This clonotype was counted ten times or more. The chain links TRBV7-2 to TRBJ2-5, with 8 bases aligning to TRBD1. The CDR3 runs 15 residues. CDR1 is SGHTA and CDR2 is FQGNSA in the germline V gene. V shed 3 bases and J 5 bases; nucleotides not matched to a gene: 8. The CDR3 DNA reads TGTGCCAGCAGCTTCCGGGACAGGCCGGGGGAGACCCAGTACTTC. Translating gives CASSFRDRPGETQYF.

Many counts were recorded for this clonotype. The rearrangement joins TRBV6-1 to TRBJ2-1; D may be TRBD1 (6 bases). Germline V CDR1 and CDR2: MNHNS, SASEGT. The CDR3 loop spans 13 amino acids. V dropped 6 bases and J dropped 7 bases, with 13 bases sitting between them. The CDR3 DNA follows: TGTGCCAGCAGCAGAAACAGGGCAAATGAGCAGTTCTTC. The encoded protein is CASSRNRANEQFF.

This clonotype was observed at least ten times. The genes are TRBV12-3 or TRBV12-4 and TRBJ1-5, with no clear D. The CDR3 has 14 amino acids. V was trimmed by 6 bases and J by 3 bases, leaving 12 bases between them. The CDR3: CASSPSRDNQPQHF. In DNA form, the CDR3 reads TGTGCCAGCAGCCCGTCCCGGGACAATCAGCCCCAGCATTTT.

There are a few counts of this clonotype. The chain carries TRBV12-3 or TRBV12-4 and TRBJ2-7; 7 nucleotides match TRBD1. With 5 bases clipped from V and 9 bases from J, the junction kept 10 bases outside the gene matches. The CDR3 totals 13 residues. CDR3: CASSLTGQSMQYF. CDR3 bases: TGTGCCAGCAGTCTCACGGGACAGTCGATGCAGTACTTC.

This clonotype has at least ten counts. This CDR3 is missing its conserved last phenylalanine or tryptophan, likely due to a read error. The limits of the CDR3 on the DNA are not certain, so only TCRdb's listed CDR3 is given. The V gene is TRBV21-1, the J gene TRBJ1-6; TRBD1 is the table's D call and was not checked against the DNA. TRBV21-1 is listed as a pseudogene. Inclusive of both ends, the CDR3 amounts to 14 amino acids. The CDR3 loop is CASSKDRVRSPLHL.

The genes are TRBV6-5 and TRBJ1-6; tentative D call: TRBD1 (5 bases). Trimming took off 6 bases at V and 7 bases at J, with 13 bases between the two ends. Germline V gives CDR1 MNHEY, CDR2 SVGAGI. The CDR3 covers 14 residues. CDR3 nucleotides: TGTGCCAGCAGACTTCCGGGACGGAATTCACCCCTCCACTTT. Translation gives CASRLPGRNSPLHF.

The rearrangement joins TRBV7-9 to TRBJ2-7; D is unresolved. Trimming took 1 base from V and 5 from J, leaving 9 bases between them. The CDR3 is made up of 13 amino acids. The germline V gene has CDR1 SEHNR and CDR2 FQNEAQ (reference sequence). CDR3 nucleotides: TGTGCCAGCAGCTTAGGGCGAGAAAACGAGCAGTACTTC. This translates into CASSLGRENEQYF.

At least ten counts were recorded for this clonotype. CDR3 bases: TGTGCCATCAAGACGGCCGGCGGCTACACCTTC. Residues: CAIKTAGGYTF. This rearrangement joins TRBV10-3 to TRBJ1-2; no definite D call. V lost 7 bases to trimming and J lost 8 bases, with 11 bases between them. CDR1 is ENHRY and CDR2 is SYGVKD in the germline V gene. The CDR3 extends over 11 amino acids.

This clonotype has at least ten counts. For the CDR3, the DNA is TGTGCCTGGCAGGGGGCTGAAGCTTTCTTT. It translates to CAWQGAEAFF. The V and J genes are TRBV30 and TRBJ1-1; 7 positions match TRBD1. The V gene's germline CDR1 is GTSNPN and CDR2 SVGIG (reference sequence). J gave up 6 bases and V 5 bases, and 0 bases lay outside the gene matches. This CDR3 region has 10 residues.

CDR3 protein: CAWSVRDTDTQYF. DNA for the CDR3: TGTGCCTGGAGTGTACGAGACACAGATACGCAGTATTTT. This chain joins TRBV30 and TRBJ2-3; no definite D call. Germline CDR1 is GTSNPN and CDR2 is SVGIG (reference sequence). Deletions cut 0 bases from V and 2 bases from J, with 6 bases between. This CDR3 has 13 residues.

This clonotype ranks as medium-sized. The chain combines TRBV19 with TRBJ2-1; possible D gene TRBD1, 6 bases. Trimming took 3 bases from V and 2 from J, leaving 11 bases between them. CDR3 size: 15 residues. Per germline, CDR1 LNHDA and CDR2 SQIVND (reference sequence). CDR3 sequence: CASSISGVAYNEQFF. DNA for the CDR3: TGTGCCAGTAGTATTTCAGGGGTAGCCTACAATGAGCAGTTCTTC.